This T cell receptor (beta chain) emerged from a study of chemoradiotherapy in HPV16-positive cancers. Findings and limits, study-wide: HPV-specific T cells were functionally defined from only two HPV16-positive patients.

Here immunoSEQ multiplex PCR was the method, and the copy in TCRdb shows in-frame clones only, minus some. The sample has around 8,800 clones; 60% to 75% are singletons. This CDR3 has 16 amino acids. Germline V gives CDR1 SGHRS, CDR2 YFSETQ. V was clipped by 4 bases and J by 4 bases; unmatched bases: 10. Comments on this clone: What it recognizes is unknown.

Sample: tumor tissue, taken from a patient who underwent chemoradiotherapy. This sequence originates from a human donor with HPV-associated anogenital cancer. The chain combines TRBV5-1 with TRBJ2-1, with TRBD2 identical over 8 bases. The CDR3 DNA reads as TGCGCCAGCAGCCCGGGAGGGCGGAGTAAATACAATGAGCAGTTCTTC. The encoded protein is CASSPGGRSKYNEQFF.